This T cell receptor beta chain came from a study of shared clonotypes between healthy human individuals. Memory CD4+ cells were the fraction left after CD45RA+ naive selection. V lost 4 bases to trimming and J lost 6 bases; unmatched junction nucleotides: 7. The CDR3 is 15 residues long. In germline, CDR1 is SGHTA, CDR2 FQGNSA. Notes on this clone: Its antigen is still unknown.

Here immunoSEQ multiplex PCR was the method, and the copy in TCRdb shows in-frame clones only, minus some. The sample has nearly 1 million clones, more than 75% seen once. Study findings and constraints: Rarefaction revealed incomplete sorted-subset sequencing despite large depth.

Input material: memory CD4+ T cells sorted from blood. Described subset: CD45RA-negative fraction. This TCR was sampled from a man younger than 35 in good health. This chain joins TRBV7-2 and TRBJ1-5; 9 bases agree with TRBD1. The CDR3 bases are TGTGCCAGCAGCTCCAATACAGGGGGCTCTCAGCCCCAGCATTTT. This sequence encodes CASSSNTGGSQPQHF.